These T cell receptor beta chains were read from a single sample in a study of T cells after yellow fever vaccination. MiXCR was run by TCRdb on the 5' RACE reads, yielding one entry per CDR3 protein. The sample holds about 210,000 distinct CDR3 sequences, around 6.7% seen once. Sequencing used CD4+ T cells sorted from PBMCs, obtained on the day of the yellow fever booster vaccination. Receptor source: a man aged 25 to 45 who received the YFV17D yellow fever vaccine. Each CDR3 is given with its conserved first and last residue. A D gene is named only where the DNA matches it firmly. A row's size may be missing; if present it is once, few, many or a size class.

TGCAGTGCTAGCACGTCCGCGGAGCAGTTCTTC	CSASTSAEQFF	many	TRBJ2-1	TRBV20-1	.
TGCAGTGCCATGGGCCCTGGGGCCAACGTCCTGACTTTC	CSAMGPGANVLTF	few	TRBJ2-6	TRBV20-1	.
TGCGCCAGCAGCTTGGATAGCGGGTATGAGCAGTTCTTC	CASSLDSGYEQFF	many	TRBJ2-1	TRBV5-1	TRBD2
TGTGCCAGCAGCCCAGCAGGTTGGGGGGTGGCCGAGCAGTACTTC	CASSPAGWGVAEQYF	many	TRBJ2-7	TRBV12-3/TRBV12-4	.
TGTGCCAGCGGGCAGAACCTCCGAACAGGGCGAGAGACCCAGTACTTC	CASGQNLRTGRETQYF	.	TRBJ2-5	TRBV6-1	.
TGTGCCAGCAGCGTAGGGTACAGAGCGAACACTGAAGCTTTCTTT	CASSVGYRANTEAFF	few	TRBJ1-1	TRBV9	.
TGTGCCAGCAGCGCCACACGCACAGACTACGAGCAGTACTTC	CASSATRTDYEQYF	many	TRBJ2-7	TRBV7-9	.
TGTGCCAGCAGTACCAATATGCTTGGGGAAGCTTTCTTT	CASSTNMLGEAFF	few	TRBJ1-1	TRBV27	.
TGTGCCAGCAGTTATCAAGGCGGATTGGGCCATTGGCCCCAGCATTTT	CASSYQGGLGHWPQHF	many	TRBJ1-5	TRBV6-5	.
TGTGCCTGGAGTCACAGGGACAATCAGCCCCAGCATTTT	CAWSHRDNQPQHF	few	TRBJ1-5	TRBV30	.
TGCGCCAGCAGCTTGCAGGGTTCGAGCACAGATACGCAGTATTTT	CASSLQGSSTDTQYF	few	TRBJ2-3	TRBV5-1	.
TGCGCCAGCAGCCAAGATTTGTCCGGACGGCCCCAGCATTTT	CASSQDLSGRPQHF	few	TRBJ1-5	TRBV4-3	.
TGCAGTGCTAGAGAGGCGGGAGGGAAAGAGACCCAGTACTTC	CSAREAGGKETQYF	many	TRBJ2-5	TRBV20-1	TRBD2
TGCAGTGCCGGAAGAGTGGTTGCGGAGACCCAGTACTTC	CSAGRVVAETQYF	.	TRBJ2-5	TRBV20-1	.
TGCGCCAGCGGCTCCGGAGGGACTAATGAGCAGTTCTTC	CASGSGGTNEQFF	many	TRBJ2-1	TRBV5-1	.
TGTGCCAGCAGCTTAGAGGGGGGAGGCTACGCCGGGGAGCTGTTTTTT	CASSLEGGGYAGELFF	few	TRBJ2-2	TRBV7-6	.
TGTGCCACCGCGTCCGGGACGACGAACACCGGGGAGCTGTTTTTT	CATASGTTNTGELFF	.	TRBJ2-2	TRBV24-1	.
TGCGCCAGTCGGACCGACGATAATTCACCCCTCCACTTT	CASRTDDNSPLHF	.	TRBJ1-6	TRBV5-1	.
TGTGCCAGCAGCTTAGTGGCGGGAGGGCTCGGGGAGACCCAGTACTTC	CASSLVAGGLGETQYF	many	TRBJ2-5	TRBV7-8	TRBD2
TGTGCCAGCAGTTCTGGGACATCGGGTTCACCCCTCCACTTT	CASSSGTSGSPLHF	few	TRBJ1-6	TRBV6-5	.
TGTGCCAGCAGTCTCAGCCCACCGAACACCGGGGAGCTGTTTTTT	CASSLSPPNTGELFF	.	TRBJ2-2	TRBV5-4	.
TGCGCCAGCAGCCAAGAAACTAGCGGGAGGGGTGAGCAGTTCTTC	CASSQETSGRGEQFF	many	TRBJ2-1	TRBV4-1	TRBD2
TGTGCCAGCAGCCAACACGGGGAAGCCGAGCCCCAGCATTTT	CASSQHGEAEPQHF	.	TRBJ1-5	TRBV9	.
TGTGCCAGCAGCCCATCGTCCCCGGGACTAAATAATGAGCAGTTCTTC	CASSPSSPGLNNEQFF	.	TRBJ2-1	TRBV11-3	TRBD2
TGTGCCAGCAGCCTTCTAGCGGGAGGGCCAGGGGAGCAGTTCTTC	CASSLLAGGPGEQFF	many	TRBJ2-1	TRBV11-2	TRBD2
TGCAGTGCTAAGGGGGGGGGCTCGGAATATGGCTACACCTTC	CSAKGGGSEYGYTF	.	TRBJ1-2	TRBV20-1	.
TGCGCCAGCAGCTCGGGACAGGGCGAAGAGACCCAGTACTTC	CASSSGQGEETQYF	.	TRBJ2-5	TRBV5-1	TRBD1
TGCAGTGCTAATAGCGGGAGCCTGTACAATGAGCAGTTCTTC	CSANSGSLYNEQFF	few	TRBJ2-1	TRBV20-1	TRBD2
TGTGCCAGCAGCCAGAGCGGGAGAATGTCCGAGCAGTACTTC	CASSQSGRMSEQYF	.	TRBJ2-7	TRBV3-1	TRBD2
TGTGCCTTCAGTCCCGGGACAGGGTTTTTCTCTGGGGCCAACGTCCTGACTTTC	CAFSPGTGFFSGANVLTF	few	TRBJ2-6	TRBV12-3/TRBV12-4	TRBD1
TGTGCCACTGCGGGGACTTTGAACACTGAAGCTTTCTTT	CATAGTLNTEAFF	.	TRBJ1-1	TRBV10-3	.
TGTGCCAGCAGCTTGGATGCCAGCGGGGGCCGAACCGGGGAGCTGTTTTTT	CASSLDASGGRTGELFF	.	TRBJ2-2	TRBV5-8	TRBD2
TGTGCCACCAGTGAAGACGACAGGCCGAGCTCCTACAATGAGCAGTTCTTC	CATSEDDRPSSYNEQFF	many	TRBJ2-1	TRBV24-1	.
TGTGCCAGCAGCTTGGAGGTGGGAAACACCATATATTTT	CASSLEVGNTIYF	many	TRBJ1-3	TRBV7-2	.
TGCGCCAGCAGTCAAGGTCGTCGGTTCTACAATGAGCAGTTCTTC	CASSQGRRFYNEQFF	few	TRBJ2-1	TRBV23-1	.
TGTGCCAGCAGCGTAGAGGGCGGGCGCTCTGGAAACACCATATATTTT	CASSVEGGRSGNTIYF	many	TRBJ1-3	TRBV9	.
TGTGCCAGCAGCTATTCCGGGACAGGGGGGAACATTCAGTACTTC	CASSYSGTGGNIQYF	.	TRBJ2-4	TRBV6-5	TRBD1